A single sample gave rise to the 21 T cell receptor beta chains below, sequenced in a study of blood T cell repertoires in COVID-19. Only in-frame clones appear in the TCRdb table, and some are missing; sequencing was by immunoSEQ multiplex PCR. Counted here are roughly 56,000 clones, roughly 87% occurring once; the ten biggest clones make up more than 8.5%. Sample: peripheral blood. These receptors all stem from a human donor in a cohort sampled during active COVID-19.

This chain connects TRBV28 to TRBJ1-2, with D perhaps TRBD1 (6 bases). The V gene lost 3 bases and the J gene lost 4 bases, with 27 bases spanning the gap. Germline V lookup: CDR1 MDHEN, CDR2 SYDVKM. The CDR3 totals 19 residues. DNA for the CDR3: TGTGCCAGCAGTTTCTTACAGGGAATCCGGCGCTCGACCGTCTATGGCTACACCTTC. Residues: CASSFLQGIRRSTVYGYTF.

The chain employs TRBV5-1 and TRBJ2-7; 7 nucleotides match TRBD2. With 0 bases clipped from V and 2 bases from J, the junction kept 5 bases outside the gene matches. Germline lookup yields CDR1 SGHRS and CDR2 YFSETQ. CDR3 length equals 15 residues. The CDR3 DNA reads as TGCGCCAGCAGCTTGGTGGCTAGCGGAACCTACGAGCAGTACTTC. This translates into CASSLVASGTYEQYF.

The V call is TRBV5-8, the J call TRBJ2-2; D is possibly TRBD2 (5 bases). The ends were cut back, 0 bases at V and 0 bases at J, with 12 bases in the middle. CDR3 length: 17 residues. Germline values: CDR1 SGHTS, CDR2 YDEGEE. CDR3 residues: CASSLAYGVTNTGELFF. The CDR3 DNA sequence: TGTGCCAGCAGCTTGGCCTACGGGGTTACGAACACCGGGGAGCTGTTTTTT.

The CDR3 sequence: CASSLSPLNEQFF. CDR3 DNA: TGTGCCAGCAGTTTAAGCCCCCTTAATGAGCAGTTCTTC. V and J are TRBV28 and TRBJ2-1; D gene ambiguous. Germline CDR1 reads MDHEN; CDR2 reads SYDVKM. The V and J ends lost 2 bases and 7 bases respectively, with 9 bases between them. The CDR3 contains 13 residues. The full variable domain, its missing parts supplied by reference TRBV28 and TRBJ2-1, is DVKVTQSSRYLVKRTGEKVFLECVQDMDHENMFWYRQDPGLGLRLIYFSYDVKMKEKGDIPEGYSVSREKKERFSLILESASTNQTSMYLCASSLSPLNEQFFGPGTRLTVL.

The V and J genes are TRBV5-1 and TRBJ2-1; 8 positions match TRBD2. This CDR3 region has 15 residues. Germline trimming cut 2 bases from V and 9 bases from J; bases unmatched to any gene: 10. The V gene's germline CDR1 is SGHRS and CDR2 YFSETQ. The CDR3 bases are TGCGCCAGCAGCTTCCGCGGGGGGCGGGAGAGTGAGCAGTTCTTC. It is translated as CASSFRGGRESEQFF.

This chain uses TRBV7-9 with TRBJ2-3; D not resolved. The CDR3 totals 11 residues. In germline, CDR1 is SEHNR, CDR2 FQNEAQ (reference sequence). Trimming stripped 4 bases from V and 3 bases from J, with 2 bases between. In nucleotides, the CDR3 is TGTGCCAGCAGCTCGACAGATACGCAGTATTTT. Encoded protein: CASSSTDTQYF.

The rearrangement uses TRBV28 and TRBJ2-7; 14 bases agree with TRBD2. The CDR3 consists of 14 residues. Per germline, CDR1 MDHEN and CDR2 SYDVKM. Unmatched junction bases numbered 7, after V lost 8 bases and J lost 7 bases. The CDR3 region is CASGRGLAGAEQYF. CDR3 nucleotides: TGTGCCAGCGGTAGGGGACTAGCGGGAGCTGAGCAGTACTTC.

The rearrangement uses TRBV27 and TRBJ2-1, with 9 bases identical to TRBD1. Germline V gives CDR1 MNHEY, CDR2 SMNVEV (reference sequence). The CDR3 extends over 16 amino acids. V gave up 0 bases and J gave up 12 bases; unmatched junction bases: 12. CDR3 DNA: TGTGCCAGCAGTTTATCCCGGGACAGGGTTTCGGAAGGGCAGTTCTTC. It specifies CASSLSRDRVSEGQFF.

J is TRBJ1-4 and V is TRBV27; perhaps TRBD1 as D (6 bases). The CDR3 length is 15 residues. V lost 5 bases and J 4 bases, leaving 14 bases between the germline ends. Germline V gene sequence: CDR1 MNHEY, CDR2 SMNVEV (reference sequence). The CDR3 here is CASSLITGYNEKLFF. In DNA form, the CDR3 reads TGTGCCAGCAGTCTTATTACAGGGTATAATGAAAAACTGTTTTTT.

The rearrangement joins TRBV6-1 to TRBJ2-3; possibly TRBD1 for D (5 bases). The CDR3 has 15 residues. Trimming removed 1 base at V and 2 bases at J, with 10 bases between. CDR1 and CDR2 from the germline V gene are MNHNS and SASEGT. CDR3 in amino acids: CASSEGAGLTDTQYF. The CDR3 DNA reads as TGTGCCAGCAGTGAAGGGGCAGGGCTCACAGATACGCAGTATTTT.

About this clone itself: Other DNA sequences in the same sample also yield this CDR3. V usage is TRBV10-1 and J usage is TRBJ2-3; 8 nucleotides match TRBD2. V was pared by 4 bases and J by 1 base, with 4 bases of the junction left unmatched. The CDR3 has 15 amino acids. From germline, CDR1 is WNHNN and CDR2 SYGVQD (reference sequence). The DNA for the CDR3 is TGCGCCAGCAGTGGTTCGACTAGCGGCACAGATACGCAGTATTTT. Encoded protein: CASSGSTSGTDTQYF.

This clone is large in the sample. The V and J genes are TRBV4-1 and TRBJ2-7, with D maybe TRBD2 (6 bases). CDR1 and CDR2 from the germline V gene are MGHRA and YSYEKL. With 4 bases removed from V and 1 base from J, the gap between germline ends came to 17 bases. This CDR3 region has 16 residues. This chain's CDR3 is CASSPSPGGGSYEQYF. CDR3 sequence (DNA): TGCGCCAGCAGCCCCTCGCCGGGTGGGGGGTCCTACGAGCAGTACTTC.

This clone has a single count. The rearrangement joins TRBV2 to TRBJ1-6, with D perhaps matching TRBD1 (6 bases). Germline CDR1 is SNHLY and CDR2 is FYNNEI. CDR3 length: 15 amino acids. The V end was cut by 4 bases, the J end by 7 bases, with 14 bases between. The CDR3 coding sequence is TGTGCCAGCAGTGTCGGGGGGCCCCACAATTCACCCCTCCACTTT. As protein: CASSVGGPHNSPLHF.

The rearrangement links TRBV20-1 to TRBJ1-1; TRBD1 agrees at 8 bases. V shed 3 bases, J shed 7 bases, and the junction held 7 bases outside the gene matches. Germline lookup yields CDR1 DFQATT and CDR2 SNEGSKA (reference sequence). This CDR3 has 13 residues. CDR3 in DNA: TGCAGTGCTAGTCAGACAGGGGTGGATGAAGCTTTCTTT. Its protein is CSASQTGVDEAFF.

This chain uses TRBV6-5 with TRBJ1-4; 11 bases line up with TRBD1. CDR1 is MNHEY and CDR2 is SVGAGI in the germline V gene. Unmatched junction bases numbered 2, after V lost 6 bases and J lost 5 bases. The CDR3 totals 14 residues. Written as DNA, the CDR3 is TGTGCCAGCAGGGGGACAGGGGGGAATGAAAAACTGTTTTTT. It is translated as CASRGTGGNEKLFF.

The CDR3 nucleotides are TGTGCCAGCAGCTCCCGGACAGGGCCGGTCGAGCAGTACTTC. It yields the protein CASSSRTGPVEQYF. The chain has TRBV13 and TRBJ2-7; 8 bases are a match to TRBD1. Germline assignment: CDR1 PRHDT and CDR2 FYEKMQ (reference sequence). The CDR3 runs 14 residues. Trimming removed 4 bases from V and 6 bases from J; junction bases left unmatched: 8. Full variable domain (outside the CDR3, taken from reference TRBV13 and TRBJ2-7): AAGVIQSPRHLIKEKRETATLKCYPIPRHDTVYWYQQGPGQDPQFLISFYEKMQSDKGSIPDRFSAQQFSDYHSELNMSSLELGDSALYFCASSSRTGPVEQYFGPGTRLTVT.

The gene calls are TRBV6-5 and TRBJ2-2, with 8 bases identical to TRBD1. This CDR3 comprises 14 residues. J gave up 8 bases and V 6 bases, and 8 bases lay outside the gene matches. From germline, CDR1 is MNHEY and CDR2 SVGAGI. The CDR3 is CASRTTGAVGELFF. As DNA, the CDR3 is TGTGCCAGCAGGACGACAGGGGCCGTGGGGGAGCTGTTTTTT.

This chain links TRBV28 with TRBJ2-2; D unclear. The CDR3 sequence is 18 residues long. The V gene's germline CDR1 is MDHEN and CDR2 SYDVKM. V was shortened by 4 bases and J by 2 bases, with 20 bases between the two germline ends. The CDR3, as DNA: TGTGCCAGCAGTTATTTGGCGAGAGGTGGTCCCAACACCGGGGAGCTGTTTTTT. Translating it yields CASSYLARGGPNTGELFF.

This chain links TRBV7-2 with TRBJ1-3, with D possibly matching TRBD1 (5 bases). The CDR3 loop spans 15 amino acids. Germline loops: CDR1 SGHTA, CDR2 FQGNSA. V shed 1 base and J shed 0 bases, with 7 bases lying between them. The CDR3 DNA reads TGTGCCAGCAGCTTAGACAGGAGCTCTGGAAACACCATATATTTT. Its translation: CASSLDRSSGNTIYF.

The chain uses TRBV5-6 and TRBJ2-5; 7 positions match TRBD1. There are 18 residues in the CDR3. From germline, CDR1 is SGHDT and CDR2 YYEEEE. V lost 1 base to trimming and J lost 5 bases; unmatched junction nucleotides: 17. CDR3 DNA sequence: TGTGCCAGCAGCTTGTGGGATTCAAGGACAGGTATCAGGGAGACCCAGTACTTC. Amino acids: CASSLWDSRTGIRETQYF. The full variable domain, its missing parts supplied by reference TRBV5-6 and TRBJ2-5, is DAGVTQSPTHLIKTRGQQVTLRCSPKSGHDTVSWYQQALGQGPQFIFQYYEEEERQRGNFPDRFSGHQFPNYSSELNVNALLLGDSALYLCASSLWDSRTGIRETQYFGPGTRLLVL.

The rearrangement links TRBV28 to TRBJ2-7; D possibly corresponds to TRBD2 (5 bases). V lost 5 bases, J lost 6 bases, and 11 bases lay in between. This CDR3 contains 12 residues. Germline CDR1 and CDR2: MDHEN and SYDVKM. CDR3 amino acids: CASSEGTGEQYF. CDR3 DNA sequence: TGTGCCAGCAGTGAGGGTACGGGCGAGCAGTACTTC.